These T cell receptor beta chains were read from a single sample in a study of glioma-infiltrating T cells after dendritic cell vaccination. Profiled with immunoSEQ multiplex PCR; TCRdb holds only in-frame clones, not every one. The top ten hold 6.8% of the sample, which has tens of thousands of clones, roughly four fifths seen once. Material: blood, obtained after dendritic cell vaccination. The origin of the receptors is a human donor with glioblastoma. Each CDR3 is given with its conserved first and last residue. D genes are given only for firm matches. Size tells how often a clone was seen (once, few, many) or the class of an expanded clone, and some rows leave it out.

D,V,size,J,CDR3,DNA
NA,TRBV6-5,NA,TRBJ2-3,CASRIRTTRTDTQYF,TGTGCCAGCAGAATACGGACTACTCGCACAGATACGCAGTATTTT
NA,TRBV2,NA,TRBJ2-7,CASRENFGPIYEQYF,TGTGCCAGCAGGGAGAATTTTGGCCCCATATACGAGCAGTACTTC
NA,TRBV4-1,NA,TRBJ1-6,CASSQDLPGRNSPLHF,TGCGCCAGCAGCCAAGATCTTCCAGGGCGGAATTCACCCCTCCACTTT
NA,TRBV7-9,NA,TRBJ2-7,CASSLGLESYEQYF,TGTGCCAGCAGCTTAGGTCTAGAGAGCTACGAGCAGTACTTC
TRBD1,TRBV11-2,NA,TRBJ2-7,CASSLAGTAEQYF,TGTGCCAGCAGCTTAGCCGGGACAGCCGAGCAGTACTTC
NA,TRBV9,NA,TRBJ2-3,CASSVVVSSSTDTQYF,TGTGCCAGCAGCGTAGTCGTATCTTCTAGCACAGATACGCAGTATTTT
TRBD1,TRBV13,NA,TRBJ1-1,CASSPGTGGVGTEAFF,TGTGCCAGCAGCCCCGGGACAGGGGGAGTTGGCACTGAAGCTTTCTTT
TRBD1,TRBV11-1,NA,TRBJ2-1,CASSSETGGFEQFF,TGTGCCAGCAGCTCAGAGACAGGGGGCTTTGAGCAGTTCTTC
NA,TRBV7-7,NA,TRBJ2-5,CASSSGETQYF,TGTGCTAGCAGCTCGGGGGAGACCCAGTACTTC
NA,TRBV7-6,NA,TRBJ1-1,CASSRRLDTEAFF,TGTGCCAGCAGCCGAAGACTCGACACTGAAGCTTTCTTT
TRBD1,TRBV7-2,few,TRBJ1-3,CASSPGQGGGNTIYF,TGTGCCAGCAGCCCGGGACAGGGGGGCGGAAACACCATATATTTT
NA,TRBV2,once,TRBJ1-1,CASSGALGGNTEAFF,TGTGCCAGCAGTGGCGCTTTGGGGGGGAACACTGAAGCTTTCTTT
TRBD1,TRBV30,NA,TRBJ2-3,CAWSVTGGFTDTQYF,TGTGCCTGGAGTGTAACAGGGGGATTCACAGATACGCAGTATTTT
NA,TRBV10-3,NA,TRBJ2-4,CAISAMGGQTNIQYF,TGTGCCATCAGTGCCATGGGGGGACAGACAAACATTCAGTACTTC
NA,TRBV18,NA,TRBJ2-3,CASSPLSIRGTDTQYF,TGTGCCAGCTCACCTCTTTCTATCAGGGGCACAGATACGCAGTATTTT
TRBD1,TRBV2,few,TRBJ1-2,CASSDARGLVYGYTF,TGTGCCAGCAGTGATGCCAGGGGGCTTGTCTATGGCTACACCTTC
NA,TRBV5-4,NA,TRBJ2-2,CASSFGSNTGELFF,TGTGCCAGCAGCTTTGGCTCGAACACCGGGGAGCTGTTTTTT
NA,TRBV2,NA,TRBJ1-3,CASSAGRSGNTIYF,TGTGCCAGCAGTGCAGGCAGGTCTGGAAACACCATATATTTT
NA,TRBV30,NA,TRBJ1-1,CAWGASRTEAFF,TGTGCCTGGGGGGCCAGCCGCACTGAAGCTTTCTTT
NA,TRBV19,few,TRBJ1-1,CASKSRVIAEAFF,TGTGCCAGTAAGTCCAGGGTGATCGCTGAAGCTTTCTTT
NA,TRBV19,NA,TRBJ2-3,CASSRRDSYTDTQYF,TGTGCCAGTAGTCGCCGCGACAGCTACACAGATACGCAGTATTTT
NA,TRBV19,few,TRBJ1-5,CASSTGRGGGNQPQHF,TGTGCCAGTAGTACCGGACGGGGGGGAGGAAATCAGCCCCAGCATTTT
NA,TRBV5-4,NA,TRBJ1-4,CASSLGEGATNEKLFF,TGTGCCAGCAGCTTGGGAGAGGGAGCAACTAATGAAAAACTGTTTTTT
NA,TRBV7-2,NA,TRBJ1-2,CASSRSPNDYGYTF,TGTGCCAGCAGCCGGTCCCCCAACGACTATGGCTACACCTTC